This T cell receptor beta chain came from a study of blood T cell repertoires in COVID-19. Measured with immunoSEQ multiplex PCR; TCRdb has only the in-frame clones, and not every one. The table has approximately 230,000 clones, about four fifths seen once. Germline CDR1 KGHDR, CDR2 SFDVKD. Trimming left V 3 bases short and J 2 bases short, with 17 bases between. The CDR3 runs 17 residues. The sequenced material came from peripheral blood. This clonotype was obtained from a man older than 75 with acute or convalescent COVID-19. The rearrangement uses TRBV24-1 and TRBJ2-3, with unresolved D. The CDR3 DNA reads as TGTGCCACCAGTGATCCCCGAGGAACCGCCCCCACAGATACGCAGTATTTT. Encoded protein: CATSDPRGTAPTDTQYF.